One sample yielded the 21 T cell receptor beta chains listed below, sequenced in a study of brain T cells in children with intractable seizures. Time point described: blood from clinic visit 5 months post-surgery; TSC patient then seizure free. Here immunoSEQ multiplex PCR was the method, and the copy in TCRdb shows in-frame clones only, minus some. The data show about 350,000 clones, roughly 93% seen once. Specimen: peripheral blood, collected 4 to 6 months after surgery. These receptors all stem from a boy in the first two years of life with tuberous sclerosis and intractable seizures.

The chain links TRBV7-9 to TRBJ1-2; 7 positions match TRBD1. This CDR3 contains 13 residues. CDR1 and CDR2 (germline): SEHNR, FQNEAQ (reference sequence). After removal of 3 bases from V and 3 bases from J, the junction contained 1 base not matched to a gene. CDR3 sequence (DNA): TGTGCCAGCAGCTTTACAGGGGACTATGGCTACACCTTC. It is translated as CASSFTGDYGYTF.

The chain employs TRBV6-5 and TRBJ1-1; D is undetermined. Germline V CDR1 and CDR2: MNHEY, SVGAGI. The CDR3 runs to 14 residues. Trimming pared 5 bases from V and 4 bases from J, leaving 14 bases between. CDR3 loop: CASSPFSGVTEAFF. The DNA of the CDR3 is TGTGCCAGCAGTCCTTTTTCCGGGGTCACTGAAGCTTTCTTT.

The V call is TRBV19, the J call TRBJ2-5, with D hard to call. From germline, CDR1 is LNHDA and CDR2 SQIVND (reference sequence). CDR3 size: 15 residues. V was trimmed by 3 bases and J by 3 bases, leaving 14 bases between them. The CDR3 DNA follows: TGTGCCAGTAGTATGTTATTTGGGAAGGAAGAGACCCAGTACTTC. It codes for CASSMLFGKEETQYF.

V and J are TRBV18 and TRBJ2-7; 12 bases map to TRBD1. Germline CDR1 and CDR2: KGHSH and LQKENI. CDR3 size: 15 residues. With V trimmed by 4 bases and J by 6 bases, 7 bases remained unmatched. The CDR3 DNA sequence: TGTGCCAGCTCACACCCGGGACAGGGGGCGGGCGAGCAGTACTTC. This gives the protein CASSHPGQGAGEQYF.

The chain has TRBV3-1 (or the pseudogene TRBV3-2) and TRBJ1-1; perhaps TRBD1 as D (5 bases). V was shortened by 2 bases and J by 1 base, with 8 bases between the two germline ends. The germline CDR1 and CDR2 sequences are LGHDT and YNNKEL (reference sequence). The CDR3 extends over 14 amino acids. This CDR3 is CASSQRGGNTEAFF. The CDR3, as DNA: TGTGCCAGCAGCCAAAGGGGAGGGAACACTGAAGCTTTCTTT.

The chain recombines TRBV10-3 with TRBJ2-1; 15 nucleotides line up with TRBD2. The length of the CDR3 is 17 residues. Looked up from germline, CDR1 is ENHRY and CDR2 is SYGVKD. V dropped 3 bases and J dropped 8; count of bases not matched to a gene: 8. In nucleotides, the CDR3 is TGTGCCATCAGTGACGGACTAGCGGGAGGGCCCAGGGATGAGCAGTTCTTC. This translates into CAISDGLAGGPRDEQFF.

This clone turned up a few times. Additional DNA sequences in this sample encode the identical CDR3. This sequence joins TRBV7-9 and TRBJ1-5; D gene unclear. The CDR3 extends over 12 amino acids. Germline-derived CDR1 and CDR2 are SEHNR and FQNEAQ (reference sequence). V was trimmed by 5 bases and J by 2 bases, leaving 4 bases between them. The CDR3 DNA reads TGTGCCAGCAGCCTCGGCAATCAGCCCCAGCATTTT. Encoded protein: CASSLGNQPQHF.

The chain has TRBV10-3 and TRBJ2-3; 9 nucleotides align to TRBD2. With 5 bases clipped from V and 3 bases from J, the junction kept 6 bases outside the gene matches. The CDR3 is 15 amino acids. Per germline, CDR1 ENHRY and CDR2 SYGVKD. CDR3 amino acids: CAISPSGEETDTQYF. Here the CDR3 DNA reads TGTGCCATCAGTCCTAGCGGGGAGGAAACAGATACGCAGTATTTT.

This sequence joins TRBV14 and TRBJ2-2, with D tentatively TRBD1 (6 bases). Trimming took 3 bases from V and 8 from J, leaving 13 bases between them. The germline V gene has CDR1 SGHDN and CDR2 FVKESK. The CDR3 consists of 14 residues. The CDR3 here is CASSQATGSGELFF. CDR3 DNA sequence: TGTGCCAGCAGCCAGGCTACAGGGTCGGGGGAGCTGTTTTTT.

The genes are TRBV6-6 and TRBJ1-2, with 8 bases matching TRBD1. The CDR3 length is 16 residues. Germline CDR1 is MNHNY and CDR2 is SVGAGI (reference sequence). J lost 7 bases, V lost 5 bases, and 15 bases had no gene match. This chain's CDR3 is CASSHHTGQGDSGYTF. As DNA, the CDR3 is TGTGCCAGCAGTCATCATACCGGACAGGGTGATTCTGGCTACACCTTC.

The genes are TRBV5-4 and TRBJ2-1; 9 bases line up with TRBD1. Trimming removed 4 bases from V and 7 bases from J; junction bases left unmatched: 12. Germline assignment: CDR1 SGHNT and CDR2 YYREEE (reference sequence). CDR3 length equals 16 residues. The CDR3 loop is CASSGPGQGLWNEQFF. In nucleotides, the CDR3 is TGTGCCAGCAGCGGACCGGGACAGGGATTGTGGAATGAGCAGTTCTTC.

A single count supports this clone. V gene TRBV30 combines with J gene TRBJ2-2, with a tentative D call TRBD2 (5 bases). This CDR3 has 14 residues. V shed 0 bases and J shed 7 bases, with 12 bases lying between them. CDR1 GTSNPN and CDR2 SVGIG come from the germline V gene (reference sequence). CDR3 in DNA: TGTGCCTGGAGTGTAGGTAGCGTTGGCGGGGAGCTGTTTTTT. It is translated as CAWSVGSVGGELFF.

The chain employs TRBV10-3 and TRBJ1-3, with 7 nucleotides matching TRBD1. V lost 3 bases and J lost 5; bases outside the gene matches: 16. There are 18 residues in the CDR3. The V gene's germline CDR1 is ENHRY and CDR2 SYGVKD. The CDR3: CAISEPKEDRVGRNTIYF. The CDR3 nucleotides are TGTGCCATCAGTGAACCGAAAGAAGACAGGGTAGGAAGAAACACCATATATTTT.

The chain joins TRBV9 to TRBJ2-1, with 8 bases aligning to TRBD2. The CDR3 runs to 17 residues. Per the germline V gene, CDR1 is SGDLS and CDR2 is YYNGEE. Unmatched junction bases numbered 13, after V lost 3 bases and J lost 5 bases. CDR3 DNA sequence: TGTGCCAGCAGCGCCCGGACTAGCACTTCAGGTGACAATGAGCAGTTCTTC. Its protein product is CASSARTSTSGDNEQFF. Full variable domain (missing parts from reference TRBV9 and TRBJ2-1): DSGVTQTPKHLITATGQRVTLRCSPRSGDLSVYWYQQSLDQGLQFLIQYYNGEERAKGNILERFSAQQFPDLHSELNLSSLELGDSALYFCASSARTSTSGDNEQFFGPGTRLTVL.

V is TRBV2 and J is TRBJ1-2; no clear D gene. This CDR3 comprises 12 residues. The V and J ends lost 2 bases and 8 bases respectively, with 9 bases between them. Per germline, CDR1 SNHLY and CDR2 FYNNEI. The CDR3 loop reads CASSEKAWGYTF. CDR3 sequence (DNA): TGTGCCAGCAGTGAAAAGGCTTGGGGCTACACCTTC. The whole variable domain, filled in from reference TRBV2 and TRBJ1-2, reads EPEVTQTPSHQVTQMGQEVILRCVPISNHLYFYWYRQILGQKVEFLVSFYNNEISEKSEIFDDQFSVERPDGSNFTLKIRSTKLEDSAMYFCASSEKAWGYTFGSGTRLTVV.

V is TRBV3-1 (or the pseudogene TRBV3-2) and J is TRBJ2-3; 12 nucleotides match TRBD1. The V and J ends lost 5 bases and 0 bases, in that order; junction bases with no gene match: 6. The CDR3 covers 17 residues. Germline values: CDR1 LGHDT, CDR2 YNNKEL (reference sequence). The CDR3 region has the DNA TGTGCCAGCAGCAAGACCGGGACAGGGGGCAGCACAGATACGCAGTATTTT. Translation: CASSKTGTGGSTDTQYF.

V gene TRBV15 combines with J gene TRBJ1-1, with unresolved D. The CDR3 length is 14 residues. Germline V gene lookup returns CDR1 LNHNV and CDR2 YYDKDF (reference sequence). The V end was cut by 0 bases, the J end by 3 bases, with 8 bases between. The CDR3 DNA follows: TGTGCCACCAGCAGAGATGTCAAGTACACTGAAGCTTTCTTT. This translates into CATSRDVKYTEAFF.

This chain uses TRBV12-3 or TRBV12-4 with TRBJ1-2; D uncertain. This CDR3 is 12 amino acids long. Trimming took 3 bases from V and 8 from J, leaving 10 bases between them. The CDR3 DNA is TGTGCCAGCAGTTTGAAGGGTTACGGCTACACCTTC. Protein sequence: CASSLKGYGYTF.

A single count supports this clone. The rearrangement joins TRBV6-2 or TRBV6-3 to TRBJ2-3, with 10 positions matching TRBD2. Germline V lookup: CDR1 MNHEY, CDR2 SVGEGT. With V trimmed by 5 bases and J by 3 bases, 5 bases remained unmatched. The CDR3 sequence is 15 residues long. CDR3 DNA sequence: TGTGCCAGCAGTCGAAGCGGGAGGGCGACAGATACGCAGTATTTT. Protein product: CASSRSGRATDTQYF.

The J gene is TRBJ2-2, the V gene TRBV7-9, with 10 nucleotides matching TRBD1. Trimming cost V 5 bases and J 6 bases; bases outside gene matches: 9. CDR1 and CDR2 from the germline V gene are SEHNR and FQNEAQ (reference sequence). This CDR3 contains 16 residues. Here the CDR3 reads CASSHPRDRGPGELFF. The CDR3 DNA reads TGTGCCAGCAGCCACCCCCGGGACAGGGGACCCGGGGAGCTGTTTTTT. Full variable domain (remainder filled in from reference TRBV7-9 and TRBJ2-2): DTGVSQNPRHKITKRGQNVTFRCDPISEHNRLYWYRQTLGQGPEFLTYFQNEAQLEKSRLLSDRFSAERPKGSFSTLEIQRTEQGDSAMYLCASSHPRDRGPGELFFGEGSRLTVL.

The V and J genes are TRBV28 and TRBJ2-7; D is unresolved. Germline CDR1 reads MDHEN; CDR2 reads SYDVKM. The V end lost 6 bases, the J end lost 0 bases, and 15 bases lay between the germline ends. This CDR3 spans 15 amino acids. CDR3 in amino acids: CASSPTGFSSYEQYF. The CDR3 region has the DNA TGTGCCAGCAGCCCTACCGGGTTCTCCTCCTACGAGCAGTACTTC.